This TCR beta chain was captured in a study of molecular identifiers for immune sequencing clone quantification. V shed 0 bases and J shed 0 bases, with 15 bases lying between them. There are 18 residues in the CDR3. CDR1 and CDR2 from the germline V gene are MGHRA and YSYEKL. TCRdb fed the PCR reads into MiXCR, producing one record per CDR3 protein. The sample has about 510,000 distinct CDR3 sequences; around 21% are singletons. This clonotype has a count of ten or more. The source of this sequence is a human donor in good health. Some libraries in this study had Jurkat cell RNA spiked in. Sequencing input: naive CD8+ T cells from blood, with Jurkat cell RNA spiked in. The subset: FACS-sorted CD8+CD4-CCR7+CD45RA+ naive T cells. The rearrangement joins TRBV4-1 to TRBJ2-1; D may be TRBD1 or TRBD2 (5 bases each). The CDR3: CASSQDNRGFSSYNEQFF. In DNA form, the CDR3 reads TGCGCCAGCAGCCAAGACAATCGGGGCTTCAGCTCCTACAATGAGCAGTTCTTC.